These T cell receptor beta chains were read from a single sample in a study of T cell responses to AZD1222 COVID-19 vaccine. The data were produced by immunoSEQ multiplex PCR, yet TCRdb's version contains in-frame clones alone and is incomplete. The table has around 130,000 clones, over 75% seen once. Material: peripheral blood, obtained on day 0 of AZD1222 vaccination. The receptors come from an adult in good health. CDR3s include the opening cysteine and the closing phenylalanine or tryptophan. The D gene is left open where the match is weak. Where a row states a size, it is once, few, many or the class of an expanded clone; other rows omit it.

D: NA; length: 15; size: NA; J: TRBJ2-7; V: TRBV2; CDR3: CASSPDTQSYYEQYF; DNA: TGTGCCAGCAGCCCCGACACTCAATCTTACTACGAGCAGTACTTC
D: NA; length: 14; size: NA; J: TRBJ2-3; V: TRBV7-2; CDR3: CASTPGDPADTQYF; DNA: TGTGCCAGCACCCCAGGGGATCCCGCAGATACGCAGTATTTT
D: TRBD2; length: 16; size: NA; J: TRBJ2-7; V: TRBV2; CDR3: CASIQDRASGNYEQYF; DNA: TGTGCCAGCATCCAAGACCGCGCTAGCGGGAACTACGAGCAGTACTTC
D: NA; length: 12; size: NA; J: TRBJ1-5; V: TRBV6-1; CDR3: CASSEAGPPQHF; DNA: TGTGCCAGCAGTGAGGCGGGACCGCCCCAGCATTTT
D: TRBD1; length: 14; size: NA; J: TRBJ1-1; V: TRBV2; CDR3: CASKYGQGNTEAFF; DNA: TGTGCCAGCAAGTACGGACAGGGAAACACTGAAGCTTTCTTT
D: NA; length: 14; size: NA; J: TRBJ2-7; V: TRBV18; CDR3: CASSPPGRAHEQYF; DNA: TGTGCCAGCTCACCGCCGGGCAGAGCCCACGAGCAGTACTTC
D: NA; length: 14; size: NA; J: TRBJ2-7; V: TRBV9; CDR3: CASSPGTLGGEQYF; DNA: TGTGCCAGCAGCCCCGGGACACTGGGGGGCGAGCAGTACTTC
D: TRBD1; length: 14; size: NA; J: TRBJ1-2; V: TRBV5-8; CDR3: CASSPGQGNYGYTF; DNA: TGTGCCAGCAGCCCGGGACAGGGGAACTATGGCTACACCTTC
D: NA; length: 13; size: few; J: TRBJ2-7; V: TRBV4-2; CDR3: CASSQEWLDEQYF; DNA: TGTGCCAGCAGCCAAGAGTGGCTGGACGAGCAGTACTTC
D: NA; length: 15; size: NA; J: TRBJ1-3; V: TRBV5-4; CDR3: CASSLDSNSGNTIYF; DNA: TGTGCCAGCAGCTTGGACTCAAACTCTGGAAACACCATATATTTT
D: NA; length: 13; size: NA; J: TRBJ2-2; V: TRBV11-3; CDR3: CASSRTGSGELFF; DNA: TGTGCCAGCAGCAGAACAGGGTCCGGGGAGCTGTTTTTT
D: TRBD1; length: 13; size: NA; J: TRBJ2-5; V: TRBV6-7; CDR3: CASSYDRGETQYF; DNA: TGTGCCAGCAGTTACGACAGGGGAGAGACCCAGTACTTC
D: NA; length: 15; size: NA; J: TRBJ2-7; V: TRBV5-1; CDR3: CASSLTNSGAYEQYF; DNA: TGCGCCAGCAGCTTGACGAATTCAGGGGCCTACGAGCAGTACTTC
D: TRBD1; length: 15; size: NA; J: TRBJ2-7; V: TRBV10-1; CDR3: CASSDQGTATYEQYF; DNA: TGCGCCAGCAGTGACCAGGGGACAGCCACCTACGAGCAGTACTTC
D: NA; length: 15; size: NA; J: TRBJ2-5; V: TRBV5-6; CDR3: CASSAATSSQETQYF; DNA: TGTGCCAGCAGCGCAGCCACTAGCAGCCAAGAGACCCAGTACTTC
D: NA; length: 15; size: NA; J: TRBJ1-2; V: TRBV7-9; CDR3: CASSPGPTPYYGYTF; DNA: TGTGCCAGCAGCCCGGGGCCGACACCTTACTATGGCTACACCTTC
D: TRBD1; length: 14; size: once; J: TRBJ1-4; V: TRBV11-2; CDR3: CASSQTGGTEKLFF; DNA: TGTGCCAGCAGCCAAACAGGGGGCACTGAAAAACTGTTTTTT
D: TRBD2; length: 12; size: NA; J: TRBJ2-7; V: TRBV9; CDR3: CASAGTSEEQYF; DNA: TGTGCCAGCGCCGGGACTAGCGAAGAGCAGTACTTC
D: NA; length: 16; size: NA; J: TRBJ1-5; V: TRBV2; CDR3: CASSEGGRRGNQPQHF; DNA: TGTGCCAGCAGTGAAGGGGGGAGACGAGGGAATCAGCCCCAGCATTTT
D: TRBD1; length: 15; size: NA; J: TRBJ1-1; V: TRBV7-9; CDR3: CASSSANRGSVRAFF; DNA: TGTGCCAGCAGTTCCGCTAACAGGGGGAGTGTGAGAGCTTTCTTT
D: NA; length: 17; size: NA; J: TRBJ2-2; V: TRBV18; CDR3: CASSPPTGTTNTGELFF; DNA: TGTGCCAGCTCACCGCCCACAGGGACAACGAACACCGGGGAGCTGTTTTTT
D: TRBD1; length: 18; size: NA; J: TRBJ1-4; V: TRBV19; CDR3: CASSRGQGPIQTNEKLFF; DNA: TGTGCCAGTAGCCGTGGACAGGGGCCAATACAAACTAATGAAAAACTGTTTTTT
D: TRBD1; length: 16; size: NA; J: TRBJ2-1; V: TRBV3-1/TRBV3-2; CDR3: CASSQGTGRNGNEQFF; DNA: TGTGCCAGCAGCCAGGGGACAGGACGTAACGGGAATGAGCAGTTCTTC
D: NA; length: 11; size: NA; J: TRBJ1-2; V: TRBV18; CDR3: CASSGGSDYTF; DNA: TGTGCCAGCTCCGGGGGGTCTGACTACACCTTC
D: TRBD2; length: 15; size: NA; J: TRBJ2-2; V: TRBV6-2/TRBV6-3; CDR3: CASSTGSGRDGELFF; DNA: TGTGCCAGCAGTACCGGCAGCGGGAGGGACGGGGAGCTGTTTTTT
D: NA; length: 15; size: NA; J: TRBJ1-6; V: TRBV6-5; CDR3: CASSYAGRGNSPLHF; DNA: TGTGCCAGCAGTTACGCAGGCCGCGGTAATTCACCCCTCCACTTT
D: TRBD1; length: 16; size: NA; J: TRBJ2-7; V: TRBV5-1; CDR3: CASSLAPRQGGYEQYF; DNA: TGCGCCAGCAGCTTGGCCCCTAGACAGGGTGGATACGAGCAGTACTTC
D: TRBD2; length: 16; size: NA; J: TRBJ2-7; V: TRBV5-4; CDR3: CASTGLAGGRAHEQYF; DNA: TGTGCCAGCACCGGACTAGCGGGAGGGAGGGCTCACGAGCAGTACTTC
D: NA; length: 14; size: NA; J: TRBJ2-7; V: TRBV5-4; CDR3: CASSYVGQDYEQYF; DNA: TGTGCCAGCAGCTACGTCGGCCAGGACTACGAGCAGTACTTC
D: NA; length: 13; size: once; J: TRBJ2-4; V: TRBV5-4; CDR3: CASNLPGENIQYF; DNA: TGTGCCAGCAACCTCCCCGGGGAGAACATTCAGTACTTC
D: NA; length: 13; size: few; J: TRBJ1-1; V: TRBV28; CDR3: CASSLGRSRAAFF; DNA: TGTGCCAGCAGTTTAGGCAGGAGCCGGGCGGCTTTCTTT
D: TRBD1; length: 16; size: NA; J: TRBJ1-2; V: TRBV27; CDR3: CASSPGTGAWNYGYTF; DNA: TGTGCCAGCAGTCCAGGGACAGGGGCTTGGAACTATGGCTACACCTTC
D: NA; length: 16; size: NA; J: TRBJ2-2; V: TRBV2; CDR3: CASSEEGASNTGELFF; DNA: TGTGCCAGCAGTGAAGAGGGTGCTTCTAACACCGGGGAGCTGTTTTTT
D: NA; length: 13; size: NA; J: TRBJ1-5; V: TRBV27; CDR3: CASSQAINQPQHF; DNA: TGTGCCAGCAGTCAGGCTATCAATCAGCCCCAGCATTTT
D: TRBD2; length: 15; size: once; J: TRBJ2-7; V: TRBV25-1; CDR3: CASSASSGSPYEQYF; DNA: TGTGCCAGCAGTGCCTCTAGCGGGAGCCCTTACGAGCAGTACTTC
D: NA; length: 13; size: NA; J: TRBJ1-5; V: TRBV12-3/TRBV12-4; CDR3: CASSLGQNQPQHF; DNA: TGTGCCAGCAGTTTAGGTCAGAATCAGCCCCAGCATTTT
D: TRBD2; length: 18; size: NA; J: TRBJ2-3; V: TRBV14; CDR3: CASSQQTGLAGFTDTQYF; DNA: TGTGCCAGCAGCCAACAAACGGGACTAGCGGGGTTCACAGATACGCAGTATTTT
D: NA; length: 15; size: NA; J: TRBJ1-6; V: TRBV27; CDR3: CASSSGQNYNSPLHF; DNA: TGTGCCAGCAGTTCCGGACAGAATTATAATTCACCCCTCCACTTT
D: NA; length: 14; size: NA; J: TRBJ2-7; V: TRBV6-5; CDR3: CASRAGHRSYEQYF; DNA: TGTGCCAGCAGGGCGGGACATAGGTCCTACGAGCAGTACTTC
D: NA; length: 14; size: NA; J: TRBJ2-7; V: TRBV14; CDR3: CASSQTGPSYEQYF; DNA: TGTGCCAGCAGCCAAACAGGTCCCTCCTACGAGCAGTACTTC
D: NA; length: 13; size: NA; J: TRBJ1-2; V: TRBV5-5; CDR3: CASSPDGDYGYTF; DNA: TGTGCCAGCAGCCCGGACGGGGATTATGGCTACACCTTC
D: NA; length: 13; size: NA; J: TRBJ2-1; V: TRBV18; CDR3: CASSPRGMDEQFF; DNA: TGTGCCAGCTCACCGAGGGGTATGGATGAGCAGTTCTTC
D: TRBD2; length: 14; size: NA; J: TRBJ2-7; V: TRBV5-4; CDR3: CASSGRGGSYEQYF; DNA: TGTGCCAGCAGCGGGAGGGGTGGCTCCTACGAGCAGTACTTC
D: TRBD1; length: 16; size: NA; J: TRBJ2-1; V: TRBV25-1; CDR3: CASSASRQGPDNEQFF; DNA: TGTGCCAGCAGTGCCTCACGACAGGGCCCTGACAATGAGCAGTTCTTC
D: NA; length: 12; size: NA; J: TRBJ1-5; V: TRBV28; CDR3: CASRLSNQPQHF; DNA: TGTGCCAGCAGGTTAAGCAATCAGCCCCAGCATTTT
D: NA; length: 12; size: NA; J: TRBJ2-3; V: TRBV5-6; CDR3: CASSLPPDTQYF; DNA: TGTGCCAGCAGCTTACCCCCAGATACGCAGTATTTT
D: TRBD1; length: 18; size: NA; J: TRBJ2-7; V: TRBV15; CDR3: CATSRDNLVGRGQGEQYF; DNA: TGTGCCACCAGCAGAGATAATTTAGTAGGCAGGGGGCAAGGAGAGCAGTACTTC
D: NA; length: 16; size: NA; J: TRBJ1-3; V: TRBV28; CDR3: CASSSAGGTTGNTIYF; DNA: TGTGCCAGCAGTTCCGCGGGTGGGACAACTGGAAACACCATATATTTT
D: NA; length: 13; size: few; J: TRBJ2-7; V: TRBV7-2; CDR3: CASSLRTVGEQYF; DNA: TGTGCCAGCAGCTTACGCACCGTCGGAGAGCAGTACTTC
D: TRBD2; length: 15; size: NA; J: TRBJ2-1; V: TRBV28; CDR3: CASTPARGNYNEQFF; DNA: TGTGCCAGCACCCCCGCGCGGGGGAACTACAATGAGCAGTTCTTC
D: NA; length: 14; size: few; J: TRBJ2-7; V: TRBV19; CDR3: CASSISGGPSEQYF; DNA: TGTGCCAGTAGTATATCCGGGGGCCCATCCGAGCAGTACTTC